Each of the 25 T cell receptor beta chains below was sequenced from the same sample in a study of PD-1 blockade in classical Hodgkin lymphoma. Assay used: immunoSEQ multiplex PCR; TCRdb lists only in-frame clones, some missing. Of 70,000 or so clones in the sample, over 70% are singletons; the top ten hold 7.5% to 10%. Exposure to brentuximab vedotin varied, and each patient had relapsed following autologous stem cell transplantation. The sample was peripheral blood mononuclear cells (PBMCs), taken before the second cycle of nivolumab. The receptors here all came from a human donor with classical Hodgkin lymphoma.

This chain uses TRBV2 with TRBJ2-1, with 14 bases fitting TRBD2. V shed 8 bases and J 8 bases; nucleotides not matched to a gene: 2. Germline-derived CDR1 and CDR2 are SNHLY and FYNNEI. This CDR3 contains 13 residues. This CDR3 is CASGTSGRYEQFF. CDR3 in DNA: TGTGCCAGCGGGACTAGCGGGAGATATGAGCAGTTCTTC.

This clone appeared a few times. The chain joins TRBV10-1 to TRBJ1-1; D unresolved. The CDR3 sequence is 13 residues long. The ends were cut back, 0 bases at V and 5 bases at J, with 7 bases in the middle. Germline assignment: CDR1 WNHNN and CDR2 SYGVQD (reference sequence). The CDR3 DNA is TGCGCCAGCAGTGAGTCGAGTAGGACTGAAGCTTTCTTT. Protein sequence: CASSESSRTEAFF.

A few counts support this clone. The genes are TRBV28 and TRBJ2-1; either TRBD1 or TRBD2 may supply D (5 bases each). The CDR3 length is 16 residues. V lost 6 bases and J lost 11, with 26 bases in between. Germline loops: CDR1 MDHEN, CDR2 SYDVKM. CDR3 sequence reads: CASRKPDGGRRPKQFF. CDR3 in DNA: TGTGCCAGCAGAAAACCTGATGGGGGTAGAAGGCCTAAGCAGTTCTTC.

This clone was counted between two and nine times. The chain couples TRBV19 to TRBJ1-5, with unresolved D. Trimming removed 0 bases at V and 7 bases at J, with 7 bases between. Germline V gene data show CDR1 as LNHDA and CDR2 as SQIVND (reference sequence). This CDR3 is 13 amino acids long. The CDR3 reads CASSIDSIQPQHF. Written as DNA, the CDR3 is TGTGCCAGTAGTATAGACAGTATCCAGCCCCAGCATTTT.

This sequence joins TRBV11-2 and TRBJ2-5; no clear D gene. The CDR3 spans 15 residues. V was clipped by 4 bases and J by 1 base, with 13 bases between them. Germline V gene lookup returns CDR1 SGHAT and CDR2 FQNNGV. Here the CDR3 reads CASSSWERFQETQYF. The CDR3 DNA is TGTGCCAGCAGCTCGTGGGAAAGGTTCCAAGAGACCCAGTACTTC.

The genes are TRBV9 and TRBJ1-1, with 10 bases fitting TRBD1. This CDR3 spans 22 amino acids. After removal of 3 bases from V and 3 bases from J, the junction contained 26 bases not matched to a gene. Germline loops: CDR1 SGDLS, CDR2 YYNGEE. The CDR3 sequence: CASSGAPDRGVSAYGSDTEAFF. The DNA of the CDR3 is TGTGCCAGCAGCGGAGCCCCGGACAGGGGGGTCAGCGCTTACGGCTCCGACACTGAAGCTTTCTTT.

The chain carries TRBV29-1 and TRBJ1-2, with 11 bases matching TRBD1. V dropped 7 bases and J dropped 8; count of bases not matched to a gene: 6. The CDR3 has 12 amino acids. Germline V gene data show CDR1 as SQVTM and CDR2 as ANQGSEA. CDR3 DNA sequence: TGCAGCGGCGGGACAGGGGGAGAGGGCTACACCTTC. Amino acid sequence: CSGGTGGEGYTF.

The chain employs TRBV4-2 and TRBJ1-2; D remains ambiguous. Per germline, CDR1 LGHNA and CDR2 YNFKEQ. V lost 0 bases to trimming and J lost 4 bases, with 12 bases between them. The CDR3 consists of 15 residues. CDR3: CASSQDEQQSYGYTF. The DNA of the CDR3 is TGTGCCAGCAGCCAAGACGAACAACAGTCCTATGGCTACACCTTC.

V gene TRBV7-5 combines with J gene TRBJ1-5; TRBD1 is taken as the D call from the table, unchecked against the DNA. TRBV7-5 is noted as a pseudogene. This CDR3 comprises 17 residues. The CDR3 reads CVRSLKGDSSNNQPQHF. The CDR3 DNA reads TGTGTCAGAAGCTTAAAGGGGGACAGCTCCAATAATCAGCCCCAGCATTTT.

The rearrangement links TRBV27 to TRBJ2-7, with 8 positions matching TRBD1. The CDR3 has 14 residues. Unmatched junction bases numbered 9, after V lost 4 bases and J lost 7 bases. The germline gives CDR1 MNHEY, CDR2 SMNVEV (reference sequence). CDR3 sequence (DNA): TGTGCCAGCAGTTGGGGACAGGACACTGGGGAGCAGTACTTC. Its protein product is CASSWGQDTGEQYF.

The J gene is TRBJ1-1, the V gene TRBV5-5; D is uncertain. With 3 bases removed from V and 3 bases from J, the gap between germline ends came to 9 bases. The germline V gene encodes CDR1 SGHKS and CDR2 YYEKEE (reference sequence). The CDR3 spans 13 residues. This chain's CDR3 is CASSSSQYTEAFF. As DNA, the CDR3 is TGTGCCAGCAGCTCTAGCCAATACACTGAAGCTTTCTTT.

This clone has just one count. J is TRBJ1-1 and V is TRBV11-3, with no clear D. The germline V and J ends were trimmed by 8 bases and 0 bases, with 10 bases remaining between them. This CDR3 has 13 amino acids. Germline V gene data show CDR1 as SGHNT and CDR2 as YENEEA. The CDR3 here is CASSGNMNTEAFF. Written as DNA, the CDR3 is TGTGCCAGCTCCGGTAATATGAACACTGAAGCTTTCTTT.

The chain uses TRBV7-2 and TRBJ2-7, with TRBD1 as a possible D gene (6 bases). This CDR3 contains 14 residues. Germline values: CDR1 SGHTA, CDR2 FQGNSA. The V gene lost 7 bases and the J gene lost 6 bases, with 19 bases spanning the gap. CDR3: CASTPTQGNSEQYF. In DNA form, the CDR3 reads TGTGCCAGCACCCCGACGCAGGGGAACAGCGAGCAGTACTTC.

This clone was picked up a small number of times. V gene TRBV19 combines with J gene TRBJ2-7; D may be TRBD1 (7 bases). Trimming left V 4 bases short and J 4 bases short, with 14 bases between. Germline V CDR1 and CDR2: LNHDA, SQIVND (reference sequence). The CDR3 totals 14 residues. The CDR3 loop is CASSTGSGGYEQYF. The CDR3 DNA reads TGTGCCAGTAGTACCGGTTCAGGGGGGTACGAGCAGTACTTC.

V usage is TRBV7-9 and J usage is TRBJ1-1; D gene unclear. The CDR3 has 13 amino acids. Germline V lookup: CDR1 SEHNR, CDR2 FQNEAQ (reference sequence). Trimming shortened V by 4 bases and J by 4 bases, and 10 bases separated the two germline ends. The CDR3 reads CASSSQWGTEAFF. In nucleotides, the CDR3 is TGTGCCAGCAGCTCCCAGTGGGGCACTGAAGCTTTCTTT.

The chain recombines TRBV25-1 with TRBJ1-1, with a weak D call TRBD1 (6 bases). V lost 7 bases to trimming and J lost 1 base, with 10 bases between them. The CDR3 runs 13 residues. In germline, CDR1 is MGHDK, CDR2 SYGVNS. CDR3 residues: CASTLQGNTEAFF. The DNA of the CDR3 is TGTGCCAGCACCTTACAGGGGAACACTGAAGCTTTCTTT. Looking up the rest from reference TRBV25-1 and TRBJ1-1 gives the full variable domain: EADIYQTPRYLVIGTGKKITLECSQTMGHDKMYWYQQDPGMELHLIHYSYGVNSTEKGDLSSESTVSRIRTEHFPLTLESARPSHTSQYLCASTLQGNTEAFFGQGTRLTVV.

The V gene is TRBV29-1, the J gene TRBJ1-1, with a weak D call TRBD1 (6 bases). Trimming took 3 bases from V and 2 from J, leaving 25 bases between them. Looked up from germline, CDR1 is SQVTM and CDR2 is ANQGSEA. CDR3 size: 18 residues. DNA of the CDR3: TGCAGCGTTGATATCCCCGGACAGCTTCGGACACAAAACACTGAAGCTTTCTTT. This gives the protein CSVDIPGQLRTQNTEAFF.

In the case of this clone: Germline is not matched at one junction end, which may reflect a read error. The chain carries TRBV5-1 and TRBJ2-4; 13 nucleotides align to TRBD2. This CDR3 comprises 14 residues. Germline V gene data show CDR1 as SGHRS and CDR2 as YFSETQ. CDR3 protein: CASSPGLAGDGKHF. The CDR3 DNA sequence: TGCGCCAGCAGCCCCGGACTAGCGGGAGACGGCAAGCACTTC.

This clone was seen more than once but under ten times. This chain uses TRBV11-3 with TRBJ2-7; unclear D gene. V was trimmed by 5 bases and J by 6 bases, leaving 14 bases between them. CDR3 size: 13 residues. Germline CDR1 and CDR2: SGHNT and YENEEA. The chain's CDR3 is CASSENQRGEQYF. DNA of the CDR3: TGTGCCAGCAGCGAAAATCAAAGAGGCGAGCAGTACTTC.

The chain couples TRBV2 to TRBJ1-1; no reliable D call. The length of the CDR3 is 12 residues. Germline values: CDR1 SNHLY, CDR2 FYNNEI. Trimming took off 6 bases at V and 7 bases at J, with 12 bases between the two ends. The CDR3 region is CASRIGRDEAFF. CDR3 nucleotide sequence: TGTGCCAGCAGAATAGGCCGCGATGAAGCTTTCTTT.

The chain is built from TRBV6-6 and TRBJ2-1; no clear D gene. The germline CDR1 and CDR2 sequences are MNHNY and SVGAGI (reference sequence). This CDR3 region has 15 residues. V was cut by 5 bases and J by 0 bases, with 11 bases left in between. The CDR3 sequence: CASSTTGSSYNEQFF. In nucleotides, the CDR3 is TGTGCCAGCAGTACCACTGGCAGCTCCTACAATGAGCAGTTCTTC.

The CDR3 DNA reads TGTGCCAGCGGAACGCGAGCTAACTATGGCTACACCTTC. The encoded protein is CASGTRANYGYTF. The V call is TRBV19, the J call TRBJ1-2; D call uncertain. The V end lost 9 bases, the J end lost 0 bases, and 11 bases lay between the germline ends. Germline CDR1 LNHDA, CDR2 SQIVND (reference sequence). The CDR3 sequence is 13 residues long.

This chain connects TRBV29-1 to TRBJ2-7, with D possibly being TRBD2 (5 bases). CDR3 size: 12 residues. CDR1 is SQVTM, CDR2 ANQGSEA, per germline. V was clipped by 7 bases and J by 0 bases, with 10 bases between them. CDR3 sequence: CSASGFSYEQYF. The DNA of the CDR3 is TGCAGCGCTTCGGGGTTCTCCTACGAGCAGTACTTC.

J is TRBJ1-5 and V is TRBV19, with 9 positions matching TRBD1. Germline V gene data show CDR1 as LNHDA and CDR2 as SQIVND (reference sequence). The CDR3 loop spans 13 amino acids. The trim removed 6 bases at V and 5 bases at J, leaving 2 bases unmatched. Here the CDR3 reads CASRDRGYQPQHF. CDR3 nucleotides: TGTGCCAGTAGAGACAGGGGGTATCAGCCCCAGCATTTT.

The rearrangement joins TRBV2 to TRBJ2-2, with 7 bases matching TRBD2. The J segment lost 6 bases and the V segment lost 5 bases, leaving 3 bases of the junction unmatched. Germline V CDR1 and CDR2: SNHLY, FYNNEI. The CDR3 has 13 residues. CDR3: CASSRGRAGELFF. CDR3 in DNA: TGTGCCAGCAGTAGAGGGAGGGCCGGGGAGCTGTTTTTT.